This entry lists 22 T cell receptor beta chains sequenced from one sample in a study of cytomegalovirus exposure and HLA in healthy donors (dated by TCRdb to about 2017). The method was the immunoSEQ multiplex PCR assay. The multiplex PCR relied on a mix of 60 forward primers for TCR Vbeta segments and 13 reverse primers for TCR Jbeta segments. In TCRdb, the immuneACCESS table is reduced to in-frame sequences with V and J assigned. These tables do not hold every clone; where another copy was compared, an unresolved V gene accounts for under half, and the others remain unexplained. This sample comprises roughly 180,000 clones, roughly 80% of them detected only once. Jointly, the top ten make up about 0.26% of the sample. Sequenced sample: PBMCs. The receptor set was obtained from a boy aged 5-17 years in good health and CMV-seronegative.

This chain connects TRBV27 to TRBJ1-6, with D perhaps TRBD1 (6 bases). Trimming pared 6 bases from V and 9 bases from J, leaving 15 bases between. CDR3 size: 14 residues. Per germline, CDR1 MNHEY and CDR2 SMNVEV (reference sequence). As DNA, the CDR3 is TGTGCCAGCAGGTTTACAGGGAGTATTTCACCCCTCCACTTT. Translation gives CASRFTGSISPLHF.

This clone was picked up one time. This sequence joins TRBV30 and TRBJ1-2; D is unclear. Trimming removed 0 bases from V and 2 bases from J, with 10 bases in between. In germline, CDR1 is GTSNPN, CDR2 SVGIG (reference sequence). The CDR3 has 14 residues. CDR3 sequence: CAWSVVGSNYGYTF. The CDR3 DNA reads TGTGCCTGGAGTGTCGTGGGCAGCAACTATGGCTACACCTTC.

The J gene is TRBJ2-3, the V gene TRBV6-1; 10 nucleotides match TRBD2. The CDR3 runs 15 residues. The V gene's germline CDR1 is MNHNS and CDR2 SASEGT. J was trimmed by 4 bases and V by 7 bases; bases with no gene match: 8. The CDR3 sequence: CASTLAGAIADTQYF. Here the CDR3 DNA reads TGTGCCAGCACCCTAGCGGGAGCCATTGCAGATACGCAGTATTTT.

This chain joins TRBV14 and TRBJ2-3; no definite D call. The CDR3 runs to 13 residues. The ends were cut back, 0 bases at V and 8 bases at J, with 9 bases in the middle. Per germline, CDR1 SGHDN and CDR2 FVKESK. In nucleotides, the CDR3 is TGTGCCAGCAGCCAAGACCCGGTCCGTACGCAGTATTTT. This encodes CASSQDPVRTQYF. The full variable domain, with the rest looked up from reference TRBV14 and TRBJ2-3, is EAGVTQFPSHSVIEKGQTVTLRCDPISGHDNLYWYRRVMGKEIKFLLHFVKESKQDESGMPNNRFLAERTGGTYSTLKVQPAELEDSGVYFCASSQDPVRTQYFGPGTRLTVL.

The chain uses TRBV2 and TRBJ2-3; a possible D gene is TRBD2 (5 bases). Germline CDR1 SNHLY, CDR2 FYNNEI. The CDR3 totals 10 residues. V gave up 10 bases and J gave up 8 bases, with 10 bases separating them. CDR3 DNA sequence: TGTGCCACCCTCGAGGGTACGCAGTATTTT. Amino acid sequence: CATLEGTQYF.

The chain recombines TRBV28 with TRBJ2-1; D not resolved. Germline V gives CDR1 MDHEN, CDR2 SYDVKM. The CDR3 is made up of 15 amino acids. Trimming removed 1 base from V and 4 bases from J, with 11 bases in between. For the CDR3, the DNA is TGTGCCAGCAGTTTATCCCCTCTCCGGTACAATGAGCAGTTCTTC. Translated, it gives CASSLSPLRYNEQFF.

The rearrangement links TRBV7-2 to TRBJ1-5; D is perhaps TRBD1 (5 bases). The germline V and J ends were trimmed by 5 bases and 6 bases, with 17 bases remaining between them. CDR1 is SGHTA, CDR2 FQGNSA, per germline. There are 15 residues in the CDR3. CDR3 region: CASSRTGGGGQPQHF. The CDR3, as DNA: TGTGCCAGCAGCCGAACGGGGGGGGGAGGTCAGCCCCAGCATTTT.

The V gene is TRBV5-1, the J gene TRBJ2-7, with D perhaps TRBD2 (6 bases). The length of the CDR3 is 14 residues. CDR1 is SGHRS and CDR2 is YFSETQ in the germline V gene. Trimming pared 2 bases from V and 2 bases from J, leaving 11 bases between. The CDR3 nucleotides read TGCGCCAGCAGCTTAGCGGGTGCGCCCTACGAGCAGTACTTC. This translates into CASSLAGAPYEQYF. Together with reference TRBV5-1 and TRBJ2-7, the CDR3 gives the full variable domain: KAGVTQTPRYLIKTRGQQVTLSCSPISGHRSVSWYQQTPGQGLQFLFEYFSETQRNKGNFPGRFSGRQFSNSRSEMNVSTLELGDSALYLCASSLAGAPYEQYFGPGTRLTVT.

The J gene is TRBJ2-3, the V gene TRBV13; possible D gene TRBD1, 5 bases. V was trimmed by 5 bases and J by 2 bases, leaving 14 bases between them. CDR1 and CDR2 from the germline V gene are PRHDT and FYEKMQ (reference sequence). This CDR3 comprises 15 residues. The CDR3 nucleotides read TGTGCCAGCAGCCCCCAAACAGGCTACACAGATACGCAGTATTTT. It codes for CASSPQTGYTDTQYF.

The V and J genes are TRBV6-5 and TRBJ1-1, with D unclear. The CDR3 loop spans 12 amino acids. V was clipped by 6 bases and J by 6 bases, with 11 bases between them. Per germline, CDR1 MNHEY and CDR2 SVGAGI. The CDR3 spells CASSPGLSEAFF. CDR3 nucleotide sequence: TGTGCCAGCAGCCCCGGACTCTCTGAAGCTTTCTTT.

The chain recombines TRBV10-1 with TRBJ2-2; a possible D gene is TRBD2 (6 bases). This CDR3 region has 17 residues. CDR1 WNHNN and CDR2 SYGVQD come from the germline V gene (reference sequence). Trimming left V 4 bases short and J 0 bases short, with 15 bases between. The CDR3 loop is CASSAEAGLPNTGELFF. The CDR3 region has the DNA TGCGCCAGCAGTGCTGAGGCGGGGTTGCCGAACACCGGGGAGCTGTTTTTT.

This rearrangement joins TRBV5-8 to TRBJ2-1; D gene ambiguous. Germline-derived CDR1 and CDR2 are SGHTS and YDEGEE. The V and J ends lost 1 base and 9 bases respectively, with 8 bases between them. This CDR3 is built from 12 residues. As DNA, the CDR3 is TGTGCCAGCAGCTTGATGGGCGTTGAGCAGTTCTTC. It is translated as CASSLMGVEQFF.

J is TRBJ2-1 and V is TRBV25-1; D call uncertain. Germline loops: CDR1 MGHDK, CDR2 SYGVNS. CDR3 length: 14 residues. V dropped 3 bases and J dropped 8 bases, with 14 bases sitting between them. CDR3 sequence: CASSDIQVRDEQFF. The CDR3 DNA reads TGTGCCAGCAGTGATATCCAGGTGCGCGATGAGCAGTTCTTC.

The V call is TRBV6-6, the J call TRBJ2-7; D gene ambiguous. V lost 4 bases and J 2 bases, leaving 12 bases between the germline ends. The CDR3 is 14 residues long. The germline V gene encodes CDR1 MNHNY and CDR2 SVGAGI (reference sequence). CDR3 sequence (DNA): TGTGCCAGCAGTTTGGAGTTTTGGACCTACGAGCAGTACTTC. This gives the protein CASSLEFWTYEQYF.

In this sample, this clone turned up a few times. This chain uses TRBV7-3 with TRBJ2-7; 9 bases map to TRBD2. Germline CDR1 and CDR2: SGHTA and FQGTGA. The CDR3 has 17 amino acids. J gave up 5 bases and V 5 bases, and 16 bases lay outside the gene matches. CDR3 sequence (DNA): TGTGCCAGCAGCCCACGAGCGGGAGGAAGAGTCAAGGACGAGCAGTACTTC. Residues: CASSPRAGGRVKDEQYF.

With regard to this clone: This CDR3 is also generated by other DNA sequences in the sample. V usage is TRBV9 and J usage is TRBJ2-3; D is undetermined. The ends were cut back, 0 bases at V and 6 bases at J, with 14 bases in the middle. CDR1 and CDR2 from the germline V gene are SGDLS and YYNGEE. The CDR3 has 15 residues. CDR3 sequence reads: CASSVGGTPGDTQYF. CDR3 coding DNA: TGTGCCAGCAGCGTAGGCGGCACGCCCGGCGATACGCAGTATTTT.

The chain couples TRBV5-4 to TRBJ2-7; TRBD1 aligns across 10 bases. Trimming cost V 4 bases and J 2 bases; bases outside gene matches: 3. The germline V gene encodes CDR1 SGHNT and CDR2 YYREEE (reference sequence). This CDR3 is 14 amino acids long. The DNA of the CDR3 is TGTGCCAGCAGCGTGACAGGGGGCCCCTACGAGCAGTACTTC. Protein sequence: CASSVTGGPYEQYF.

This clone has just one count. DNA for the CDR3: TGTGCCAGCAGCTACGGGAAACCGGGCACTGAAGCTTTCTTT. This gives the protein CASSYGKPGTEAFF. The rearrangement uses TRBV13 and TRBJ1-1, with D hard to call. CDR1 is PRHDT and CDR2 is FYEKMQ in the germline V gene (reference sequence). The CDR3 sequence is 14 residues long. Trimming took 4 bases from V and 4 from J, leaving 13 bases between them.

CDR3 protein: CSVDDSVKNTGELFF. For the CDR3, the DNA is TGCAGCGTTGATGATTCGGTAAAAAACACCGGGGAGCTGTTTTTT. The rearrangement joins TRBV29-1 to TRBJ2-2; D gene ambiguous. V lost 3 bases and J 2 bases, leaving 13 bases between the germline ends. This CDR3 comprises 15 residues. Germline values: CDR1 SQVTM, CDR2 ANQGSEA.

The CDR3 bases are TGTGCCAGCAGTGGGACATACAATGAGCAGTTCTTC. Protein: CASSGTYNEQFF. The rearrangement uses TRBV7-9 and TRBJ2-1; TRBD1 is a possible D gene (6 bases). The CDR3 consists of 12 residues. Trimming cost V 6 bases and J 4 bases, with 7 bases left between them. Per the germline V gene, CDR1 is SEHNR and CDR2 is FQNEAQ (reference sequence).

This clone was seen only a few times. The chain joins TRBV27 to TRBJ2-7; a possible D gene is TRBD2 (6 bases). This CDR3 comprises 13 residues. Trimming removed 1 base from V and 7 bases from J, with 11 bases in between. Germline CDR1 and CDR2: MNHEY and SMNVEV (reference sequence). This CDR3 reads CASSLYTSKEQYF. Here the CDR3 DNA reads TGTGCCAGCAGTTTATACACTAGCAAGGAGCAGTACTTC.

The chain combines TRBV30 with TRBJ2-7; TRBD2 is a possible D gene (5 bases). Trimming pared 2 bases from V and 0 bases from J, leaving 11 bases between. Germline CDR1 is GTSNPN and CDR2 is SVGIG (reference sequence). This CDR3 region has 14 residues. CDR3 protein: CAWSTTEVSYEQYF. In nucleotides, the CDR3 is TGTGCCTGGAGTACGACGGAGGTCTCCTACGAGCAGTACTTC.